One sample yielded the 5 T cell receptor beta chains listed below, sequenced in a study of identical twins. TCRdb used MiXCR to reprocess the 5' RACE reads, holding one entry per CDR3 protein. The sample shows 1,800,000 or so distinct CDR3 sequences, roughly a third of them seen only once. Sequencing input: cord blood. The receptors come from a newborn girl in good health.

CDR3 residues: CASSKDRVNQPQHF. CDR3 DNA sequence: TGTGCCAGCAGTAAGGACAGGGTCAATCAGCCCCAGCATTTT. The chain recombines TRBV6-2 or TRBV6-3 with TRBJ1-5; 8 nucleotides agree with TRBD1. V shed 5 bases, J shed 3 bases, and the junction held 3 bases outside the gene matches. The germline CDR1 and CDR2 sequences are MNHEY and SVGEGT. CDR3 size: 14 residues.

This chain joins TRBV2 and TRBJ2-1; 7 bases are shared with TRBD1. The CDR3 covers 15 residues. Germline trimming cut 6 bases from V and 2 bases from J; bases unmatched to any gene: 7. The germline V gene encodes CDR1 SNHLY and CDR2 FYNNEI. This CDR3 reads CASSPQTGPYNEQFF. CDR3 in DNA: TGTGCCAGCAGCCCTCAGACAGGGCCCTACAATGAGCAGTTCTTC.

This clonotype was counted a single time. One base away lies a much larger clone, so this may be a sequencing read error. J is TRBJ2-1 and V is TRBV4-2; weak D call: TRBD2 (6 bases). CDR1 is LGHNA and CDR2 is YNFKEQ in the germline V gene. The CDR3 extends over 15 amino acids. The CDR3 region is CAGSQDRGVYNEQFF. Written as DNA, the CDR3 is TGTGCCGGCAGCCAAGATCGCGGGGTTTACAATGAGCAGTTCTTC.

This clonotype showed up just a few times. The chain joins TRBV28 to TRBJ2-5; D possibly uses TRBD1 or TRBD2 (6 bases each). The CDR3 loop spans 14 amino acids. V was clipped by 2 bases and J by 5 bases, with 12 bases between them. In germline, CDR1 is MDHEN, CDR2 SYDVKM. For the CDR3, the DNA is TGTGCCAGCAGTTTAACGGGGGCGTTGGAGACCCAGTACTTC. Translated: CASSLTGALETQYF. Supplemented by reference TRBV28 and TRBJ2-5, the full variable domain reads DVKVTQSSRYLVKRTGEKVFLECVQDMDHENMFWYRQDPGLGLRLIYFSYDVKMKEKGDIPEGYSVSREKKERFSLILESASTNQTSMYLCASSLTGALETQYFGPGTRLLVL.

The chain recombines TRBV14 with TRBJ1-1; D perhaps matches TRBD1 (5 bases). This CDR3 region has 14 residues. V lost 0 bases and J 11 bases, leaving 16 bases between the germline ends. Germline V gene sequence: CDR1 SGHDN, CDR2 FVKESK. The CDR3 DNA sequence: TGTGCCAGCAGCCAAGATATCGGGGGATTGGGTGCTTTCTTT. It specifies CASSQDIGGLGAFF.